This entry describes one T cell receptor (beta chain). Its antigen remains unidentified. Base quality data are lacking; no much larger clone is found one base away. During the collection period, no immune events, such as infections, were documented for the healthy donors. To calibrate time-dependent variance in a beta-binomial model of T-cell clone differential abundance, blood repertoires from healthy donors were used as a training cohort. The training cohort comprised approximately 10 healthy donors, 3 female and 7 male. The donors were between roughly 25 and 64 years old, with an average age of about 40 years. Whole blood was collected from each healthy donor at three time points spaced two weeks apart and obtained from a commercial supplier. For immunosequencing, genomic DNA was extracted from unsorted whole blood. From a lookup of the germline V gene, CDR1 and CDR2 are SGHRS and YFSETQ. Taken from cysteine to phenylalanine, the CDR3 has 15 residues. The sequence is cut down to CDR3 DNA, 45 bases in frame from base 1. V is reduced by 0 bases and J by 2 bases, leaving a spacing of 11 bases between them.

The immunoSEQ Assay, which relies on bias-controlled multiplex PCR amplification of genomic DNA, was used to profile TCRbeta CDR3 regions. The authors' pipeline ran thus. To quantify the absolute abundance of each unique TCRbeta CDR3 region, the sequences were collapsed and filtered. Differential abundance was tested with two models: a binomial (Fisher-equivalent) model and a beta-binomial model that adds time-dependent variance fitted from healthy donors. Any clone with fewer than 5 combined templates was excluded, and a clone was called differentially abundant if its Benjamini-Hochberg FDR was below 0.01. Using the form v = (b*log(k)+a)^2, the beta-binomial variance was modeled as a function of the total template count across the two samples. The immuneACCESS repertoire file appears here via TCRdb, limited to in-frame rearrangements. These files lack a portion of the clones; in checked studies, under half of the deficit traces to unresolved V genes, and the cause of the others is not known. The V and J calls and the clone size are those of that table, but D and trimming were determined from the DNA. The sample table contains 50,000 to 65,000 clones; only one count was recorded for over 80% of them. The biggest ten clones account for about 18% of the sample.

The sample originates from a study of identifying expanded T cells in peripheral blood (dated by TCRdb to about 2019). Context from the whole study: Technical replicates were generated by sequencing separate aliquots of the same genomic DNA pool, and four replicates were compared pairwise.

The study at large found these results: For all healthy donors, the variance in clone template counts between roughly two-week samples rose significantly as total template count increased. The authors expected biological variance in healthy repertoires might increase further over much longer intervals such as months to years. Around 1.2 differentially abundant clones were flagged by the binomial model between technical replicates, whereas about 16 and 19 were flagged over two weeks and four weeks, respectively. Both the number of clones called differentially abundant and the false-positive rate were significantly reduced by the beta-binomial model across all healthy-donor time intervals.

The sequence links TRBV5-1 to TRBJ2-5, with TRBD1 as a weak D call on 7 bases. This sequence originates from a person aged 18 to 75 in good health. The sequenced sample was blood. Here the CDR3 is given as CASSLVAGGQETQYF. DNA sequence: TGCGCCAGCAGCTTGGTGGCAGGGGGGCAAGAGACCCAGTACTTC.